The clone carrying this TCR beta chain was counted ten times or more. Antigen specificity is unknown. These data belong to a study of T-cell reconstitution after alpha-beta-depleted transplantation in children. Study conclusions and caveats: Several hundred expanded graft clones reportedly gave rise to the alpha-beta T cells present about two months after transplant. T-cell counts and diversity at one year following transplant were attributed mainly to newly produced T cells. In some patients, recipient T cells and intrathymic progenitors surviving conditioning explained high day-60 diversity.

This sample's TCRbeta library carried unique molecular identifier barcodes. In TCRdb, the PCR reads were re-called with MiXCR into one record per CDR3 protein. The table records some 190,000 distinct CDR3 sequences, approximately 12% of them present only once. V lost 0 bases, J lost 3 bases, and 16 bases lay in between. This CDR3 has 16 residues. Germline V gene lookup returns CDR1 SGHRS and CDR2 YFSETQ. Sample: PBMCs, taken before TCRalphabeta/CD19-depleted stem cell transplant. V usage is TRBV5-1 and J usage is TRBJ2-7; possible D gene TRBD1, 5 bases. The sequence came from a boy aged 2 to 10 with acute myeloid leukemia, due to receive a stem cell transplant. CDR3 DNA sequence: TGCGCCAGCAGCTTGGTGGTGTCGTCAGGGAACTACGAGCAGTACTTC. Translation: CASSLVVSSGNYEQYF.